Listed here are 13 T cell receptor beta chains from one sample, sequenced in a study of T cells in Graves' hyperthyroidism and ophthalmopathy. TCR beta CDR3 region amplification was performed from RNA transcripts. The HTBI primer set was used in a first-round RT-PCR of the TCR CDR3. TCRdb used MiXCR to reprocess the multiplex PCR reads, holding one entry per CDR3 protein. Here the sample spans roughly 380,000 distinct CDR3 sequences, roughly 19% being singletons. The sample was blood. These receptors were collected from a woman in her late teens or twenties with Graves' hyperthyroidism.

This clonotype has at least ten counts. V is TRBV7-6 and J is TRBJ2-5, with D hard to call. The germline gives CDR1 SGHVS, CDR2 FNYEAQ. The V end was cut by 0 bases, the J end by 1 base, with 3 bases between. The CDR3 extends over 13 amino acids. The CDR3 reads CASSLAAQETQYF. The CDR3 DNA reads as TGTGCCAGCAGCTTAGCCGCCCAAGAGACCCAGTACTTC.

The chain joins TRBV12-3 or TRBV12-4 to TRBJ2-5; D might be TRBD1 (5 bases). V lost 9 bases to trimming and J lost 0 bases, with 14 bases between them. The CDR3 is 14 amino acids. DNA for the CDR3: TGTGCCAGATCACTCGACAGCGACCAAGAGACCCAGTACTTC. Translated: CARSLDSDQETQYF.

This clonotype was detected ten times or more. The V gene is TRBV4-2, the J gene TRBJ1-5; D possibly corresponds to TRBD1 (5 bases). The V end was cut by 0 bases, the J end by 7 bases, with 13 bases between. This CDR3 spans 15 amino acids. Germline CDR1 and CDR2: LGHNA and YNFKEQ. CDR3 protein: CASSQEWGVQQPQHF. The CDR3, as DNA: TGTGCCAGCAGCCAAGAGTGGGGCGTTCAACAGCCCCAGCATTTT.

This clonotype occurred a few times. The chain recombines TRBV27 with TRBJ2-5, with a tentative D call TRBD1 (5 bases). Trimming left V 7 bases short and J 0 bases short, with 15 bases between. The CDR3 is made up of 15 amino acids. The V gene's germline CDR1 is MNHEY and CDR2 SMNVEV (reference sequence). In DNA, the CDR3 is TGTGCCAGCAAGGATTGGCAGGGCCACCAAGAGACCCAGTACTTC. Translated: CASKDWQGHQETQYF.

In its sample, this clonotype was seen many times. The J gene is TRBJ2-5, the V gene TRBV7-2; D possibly corresponds to TRBD1 (5 bases). Per germline, CDR1 SGHTA and CDR2 FQGNSA. V was trimmed by 8 bases and J by 4 bases, leaving 14 bases between them. The CDR3 loop spans 13 amino acids. The CDR3 spells CASYTRGRETQYF. CDR3 DNA sequence: TGTGCCAGCTACACAAGGGGAAGAGAGACCCAGTACTTC.

This clonotype has a count of ten or more. The chain couples TRBV6-5 to TRBJ1-1; D is unclear. The ends were cut back, 2 bases at V and 1 base at J, with 11 bases in the middle. The CDR3 is 15 residues long. Germline V gene sequence: CDR1 MNHEY, CDR2 SVGAGI. The CDR3 here is CASSYPGPENTEAFF. DNA for the CDR3: TGTGCCAGCAGTTACCCAGGCCCCGAGAACACTGAAGCTTTCTTT.

This clonotype was detected ten times or more. The chain couples TRBV30 to TRBJ1-1; D gene uncertain. V lost 7 bases to trimming and J lost 4 bases, with 4 bases between them. The CDR3 runs 9 residues. Per germline, CDR1 GTSNPN and CDR2 SVGIG (reference sequence). The CDR3 DNA reads as TGTGCCTCAATCACTGAAGCTTTCTTT. Translated: CASITEAFF.

This clonotype was detected many times. This rearrangement joins TRBV4-1 to TRBJ1-1, with D possibly matching TRBD1 (5 bases). The germline gives CDR1 MGHRA, CDR2 YSYEKL. Trimming cost V 3 bases and J 2 bases, with 13 bases left between them. The CDR3 has 15 residues. The CDR3 is CASSHMGRRNTEAFF. The CDR3 DNA is TGCGCCAGCAGCCATATGGGACGGAGAAACACTGAAGCTTTCTTT.

With respect to this clonotype: This may arise from a read error, as a much more abundant clone is one base away. The CDR3 sequence: CASSIGQYYSEAFF. CDR3 nucleotide sequence: TGTGCCAGTAGTATCGGCCAGTATTACTCTGAAGCTTTCTTT. The chain carries TRBV19 and TRBJ1-1, with D unresolved. The CDR3 has 14 residues. From germline, CDR1 is LNHDA and CDR2 SQIVND (reference sequence). V was shortened by 3 bases and J by 6 bases, with 14 bases between the two germline ends.

Many counts were recorded for this clonotype. The V gene is TRBV20-1, the J gene TRBJ2-5; 12 nucleotides line up with TRBD2. In germline, CDR1 is DFQATT, CDR2 SNEGSKA (reference sequence). This CDR3 comprises 17 residues. V trimming: 6 bases; J trimming: 5 bases; junction bases outside the gene matches: 16. This CDR3 is CSASTPSGGAVGETQYF. Here the CDR3 DNA reads TGCAGTGCGAGTACCCCTAGCGGGGGGGCGGTTGGGGAGACCCAGTACTTC.

This clonotype has a count of ten or more. J is TRBJ2-5 and V is TRBV6-1; a possible D gene is TRBD1 (6 bases). The germline gives CDR1 MNHNS, CDR2 SASEGT. V was clipped by 3 bases and J by 5 bases, with 7 bases between them. This CDR3 has 12 amino acids. DNA for the CDR3: TGTGCCAGCAGTGACCAGGGGGAGACCCAGTACTTC. This translates into CASSDQGETQYF.

The sample holds many counts of this clonotype. The chain has TRBV12-5 and TRBJ2-7; perhaps TRBD2 as D (5 bases). Looked up from germline, CDR1 is LGHNT and CDR2 is FRNRAP. V was clipped by 6 bases and J by 6 bases, with 12 bases between them. The CDR3 has 12 amino acids. The CDR3 sequence is CASGQLVSEQYF. The CDR3 DNA reads as TGTGCTAGTGGCCAACTAGTGAGCGAGCAGTACTTC.

The genes are TRBV28 and TRBJ2-7, with D unclear. V lost 5 bases and J lost 3, with 20 bases in between. The CDR3 loop spans 16 amino acids. Per the germline V gene, CDR1 is MDHEN and CDR2 is SYDVKM. The CDR3 DNA sequence: TGTGCCAGCAGTAGCCCCTCCTTCCTTACCTTCTACGAGCAGTACTTC. Its protein product is CASSSPSFLTFYEQYF.